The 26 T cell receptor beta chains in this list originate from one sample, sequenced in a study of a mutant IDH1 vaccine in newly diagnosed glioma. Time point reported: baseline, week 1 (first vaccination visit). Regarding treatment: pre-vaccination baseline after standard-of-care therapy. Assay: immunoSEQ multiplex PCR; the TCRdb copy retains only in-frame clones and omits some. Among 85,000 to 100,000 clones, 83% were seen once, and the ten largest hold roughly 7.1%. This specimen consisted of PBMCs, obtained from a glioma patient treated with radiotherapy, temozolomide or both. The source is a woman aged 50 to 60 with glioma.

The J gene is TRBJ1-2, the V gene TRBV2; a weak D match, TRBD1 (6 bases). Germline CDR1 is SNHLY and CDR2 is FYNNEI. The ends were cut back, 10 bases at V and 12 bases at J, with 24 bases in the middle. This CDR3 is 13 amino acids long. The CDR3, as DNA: TGTGCCACTTTCTCCGGGACACACTTAAGGCACACCTTC. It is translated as CATFSGTHLRHTF. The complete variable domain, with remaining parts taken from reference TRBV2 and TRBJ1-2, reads EPEVTQTPSHQVTQMGQEVILRCVPISNHLYFYWYRQILGQKVEFLVSFYNNEISEKSEIFDDQFSVERPDGSNFTLKIRSTKLEDSAMYFCATFSGTHLRHTFGSGTRLTVV.

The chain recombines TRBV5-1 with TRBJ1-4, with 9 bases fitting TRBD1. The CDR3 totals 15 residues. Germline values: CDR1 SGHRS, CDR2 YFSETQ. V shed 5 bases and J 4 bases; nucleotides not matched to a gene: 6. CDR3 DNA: TGCGCCAGCAGGCGGACAGGGGCCCATAATGAAAAACTGTTTTTT. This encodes CASRRTGAHNEKLFF.

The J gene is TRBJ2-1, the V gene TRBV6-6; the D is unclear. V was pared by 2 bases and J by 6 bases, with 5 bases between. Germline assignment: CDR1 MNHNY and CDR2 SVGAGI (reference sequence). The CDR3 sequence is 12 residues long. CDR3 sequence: CASSYKANEQFF. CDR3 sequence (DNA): TGTGCCAGCAGTTACAAGGCCAATGAGCAGTTCTTC.

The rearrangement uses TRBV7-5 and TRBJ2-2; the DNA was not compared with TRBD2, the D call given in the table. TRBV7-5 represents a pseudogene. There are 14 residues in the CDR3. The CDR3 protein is CARSLGLYTGELFF. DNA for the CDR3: TGTGCCAGAAGCTTAGGACTTTACACCGGGGAGCTGTTTTTT.

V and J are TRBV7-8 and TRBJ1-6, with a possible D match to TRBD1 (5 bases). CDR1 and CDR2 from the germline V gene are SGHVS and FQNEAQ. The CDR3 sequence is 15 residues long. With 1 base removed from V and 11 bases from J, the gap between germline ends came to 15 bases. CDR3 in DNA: TGTGCCAGCAGCTTAGACGGGCAGGGAGGAACACCCCTCCACTTT. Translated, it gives CASSLDGQGGTPLHF.

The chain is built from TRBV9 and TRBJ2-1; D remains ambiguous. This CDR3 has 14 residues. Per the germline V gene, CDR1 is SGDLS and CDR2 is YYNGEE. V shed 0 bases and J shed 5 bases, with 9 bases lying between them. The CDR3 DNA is TGTGCCAGCAGCGTAGGGACCGTGGACAATGAGCAGTTCTTC. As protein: CASSVGTVDNEQFF.

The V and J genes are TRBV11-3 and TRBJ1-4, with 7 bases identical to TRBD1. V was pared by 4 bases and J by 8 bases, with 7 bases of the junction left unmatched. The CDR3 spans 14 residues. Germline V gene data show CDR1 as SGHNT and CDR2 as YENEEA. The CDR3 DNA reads TGTGCCAGCAGCTCCACAGGGGACCGAGAAAAACTGTTTTTT. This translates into CASSSTGDREKLFF.

The CDR3 sequence: CAWSLPRAGGYNEQFF. In nucleotides, the CDR3 is TGTGCCTGGAGTCTCCCCCGGGCAGGGGGCTACAATGAGCAGTTCTTC. This chain connects TRBV30 to TRBJ2-1; 7 positions match TRBD1. Per germline, CDR1 GTSNPN and CDR2 SVGIG (reference sequence). CDR3 size: 16 residues. V lost 2 bases and J lost 3; bases outside the gene matches: 10.

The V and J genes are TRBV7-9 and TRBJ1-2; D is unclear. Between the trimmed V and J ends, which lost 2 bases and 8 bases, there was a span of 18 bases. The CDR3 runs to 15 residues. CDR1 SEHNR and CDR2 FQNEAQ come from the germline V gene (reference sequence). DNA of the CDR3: TGTGCCAGCAGCTTAATTATGGACGTCCCGGGGGGCTACACCTTC. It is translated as CASSLIMDVPGGYTF.

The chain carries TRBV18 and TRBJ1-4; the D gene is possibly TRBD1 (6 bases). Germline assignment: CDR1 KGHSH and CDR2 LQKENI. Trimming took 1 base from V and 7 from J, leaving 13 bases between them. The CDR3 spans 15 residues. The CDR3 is CASSPQTGPPEKLFF. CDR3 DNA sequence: TGTGCCAGCTCACCACAGACAGGACCCCCTGAAAAACTGTTTTTT.

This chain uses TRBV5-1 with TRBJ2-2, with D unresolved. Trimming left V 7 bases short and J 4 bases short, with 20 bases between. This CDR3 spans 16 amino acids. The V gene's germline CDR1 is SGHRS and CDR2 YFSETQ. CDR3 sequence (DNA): TGCGCCAGCGCTAGAAGAGCAGGAGAGCCCACCGGGGAGCTGTTTTTT. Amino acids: CASARRAGEPTGELFF.

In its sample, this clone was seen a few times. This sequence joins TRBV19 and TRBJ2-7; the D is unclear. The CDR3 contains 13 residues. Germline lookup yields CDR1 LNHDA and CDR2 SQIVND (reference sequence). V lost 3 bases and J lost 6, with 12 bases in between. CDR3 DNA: TGTGCCAGTAGTATTAGACCGGACCTCGAGCAGTACTTC. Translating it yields CASSIRPDLEQYF.

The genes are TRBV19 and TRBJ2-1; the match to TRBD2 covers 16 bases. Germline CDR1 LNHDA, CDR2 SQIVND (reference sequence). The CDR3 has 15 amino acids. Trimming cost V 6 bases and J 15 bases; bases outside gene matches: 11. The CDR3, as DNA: TGTGCCAGTAGGGGAAGGGGACTAGCGGGGGGGTACCGGTTCTTC. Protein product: CASRGRGLAGGYRFF.

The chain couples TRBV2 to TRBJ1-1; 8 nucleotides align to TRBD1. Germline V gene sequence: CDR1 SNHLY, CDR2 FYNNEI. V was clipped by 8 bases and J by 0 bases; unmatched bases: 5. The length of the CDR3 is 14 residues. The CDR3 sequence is CASRRQGLNTEAFF. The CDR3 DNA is TGTGCCAGCCGAAGACAGGGGCTGAACACTGAAGCTTTCTTT.

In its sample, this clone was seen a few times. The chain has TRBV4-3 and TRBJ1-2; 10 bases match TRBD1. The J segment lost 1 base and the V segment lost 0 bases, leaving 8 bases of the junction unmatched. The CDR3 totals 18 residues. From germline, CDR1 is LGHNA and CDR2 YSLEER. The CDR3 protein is CASSQDPWTGGHNYGYTF. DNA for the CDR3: TGCGCCAGCAGCCAAGATCCTTGGACAGGGGGACATAACTATGGCTACACCTTC.

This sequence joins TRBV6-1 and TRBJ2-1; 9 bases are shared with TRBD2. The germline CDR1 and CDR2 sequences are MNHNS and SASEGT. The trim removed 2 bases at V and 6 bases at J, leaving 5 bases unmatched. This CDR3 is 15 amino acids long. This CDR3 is CASSEIAGGGNEQFF. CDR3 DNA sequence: TGTGCCAGCAGTGAAATTGCGGGGGGGGGCAATGAGCAGTTCTTC.

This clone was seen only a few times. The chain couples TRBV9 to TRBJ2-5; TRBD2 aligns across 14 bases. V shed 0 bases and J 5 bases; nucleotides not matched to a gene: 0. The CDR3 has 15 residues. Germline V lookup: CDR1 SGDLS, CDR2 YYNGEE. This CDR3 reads CASSVGTSGGETQYF. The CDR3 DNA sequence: TGTGCCAGCAGCGTAGGGACTAGCGGGGGGGAGACCCAGTACTTC.

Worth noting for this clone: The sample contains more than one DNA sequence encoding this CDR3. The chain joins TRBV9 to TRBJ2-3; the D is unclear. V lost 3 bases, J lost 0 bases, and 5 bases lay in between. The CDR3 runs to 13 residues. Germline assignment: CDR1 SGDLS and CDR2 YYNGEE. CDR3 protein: CASSAPSTDTQYF. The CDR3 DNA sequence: TGTGCCAGCAGCGCCCCTAGCACAGATACGCAGTATTTT.

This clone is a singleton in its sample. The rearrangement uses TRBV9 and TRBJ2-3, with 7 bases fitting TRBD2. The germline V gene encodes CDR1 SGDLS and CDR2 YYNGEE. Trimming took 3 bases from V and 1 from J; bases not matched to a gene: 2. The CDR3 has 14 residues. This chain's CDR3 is CASSGGRGTDTQYF. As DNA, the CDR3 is TGTGCCAGCAGCGGGGGGAGGGGCACAGATACGCAGTATTTT.

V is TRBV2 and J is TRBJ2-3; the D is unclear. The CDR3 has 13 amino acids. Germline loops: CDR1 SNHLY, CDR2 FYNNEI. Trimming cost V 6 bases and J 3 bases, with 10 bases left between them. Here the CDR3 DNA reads TGTGCCAGCAGCAGGAGATGGACAGATACGCAGTATTTT. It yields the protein CASSRRWTDTQYF.

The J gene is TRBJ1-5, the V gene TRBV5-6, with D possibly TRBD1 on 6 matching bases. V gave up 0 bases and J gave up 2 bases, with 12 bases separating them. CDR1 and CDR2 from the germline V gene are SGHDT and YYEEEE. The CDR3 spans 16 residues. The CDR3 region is CASSLEGGLGNQPQHF. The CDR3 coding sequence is TGTGCCAGCAGCTTGGAGGGGGGGTTGGGCAATCAGCCCCAGCATTTT.

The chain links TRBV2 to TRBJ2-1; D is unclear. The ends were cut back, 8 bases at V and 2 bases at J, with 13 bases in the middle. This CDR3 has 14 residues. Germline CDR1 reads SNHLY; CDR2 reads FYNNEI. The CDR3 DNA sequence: TGTGCCAGCCGAGGAACCCTTACCTACAATGAGCAGTTCTTC. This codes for CASRGTLTYNEQFF.

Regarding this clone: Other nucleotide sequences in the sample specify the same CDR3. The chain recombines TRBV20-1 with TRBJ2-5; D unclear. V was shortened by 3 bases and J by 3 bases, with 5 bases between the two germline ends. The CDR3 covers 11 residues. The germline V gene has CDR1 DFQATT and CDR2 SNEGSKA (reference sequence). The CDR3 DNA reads TGCAGTGCTAGCCCCAAAGAGACCCAGTACTTC. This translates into CSASPKETQYF.

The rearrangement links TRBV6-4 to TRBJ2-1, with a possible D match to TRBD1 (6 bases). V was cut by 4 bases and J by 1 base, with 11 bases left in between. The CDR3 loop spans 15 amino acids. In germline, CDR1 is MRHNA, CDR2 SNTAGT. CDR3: CASSASTGSYNEQFF. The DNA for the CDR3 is TGTGCCAGCAGTGCCTCGACAGGTTCCTACAATGAGCAGTTCTTC.

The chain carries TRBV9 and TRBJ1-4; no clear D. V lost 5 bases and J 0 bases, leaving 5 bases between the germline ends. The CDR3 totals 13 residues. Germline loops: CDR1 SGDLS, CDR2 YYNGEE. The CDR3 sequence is CASSIATNEKLFF. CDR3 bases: TGTGCCAGCAGTATCGCAACTAATGAAAAACTGTTTTTT.

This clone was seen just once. The CDR3, as DNA: TGTGCCAGCAGCTTCGGACGAACTGGCTACACCTTC. Translated, it gives CASSFGRTGYTF. The V and J genes are TRBV7-6 and TRBJ1-2; no firm D call. Germline V lookup: CDR1 SGHVS, CDR2 FNYEAQ. The CDR3 runs 12 residues. V was trimmed by 3 bases and J by 7 bases, leaving 9 bases between them.